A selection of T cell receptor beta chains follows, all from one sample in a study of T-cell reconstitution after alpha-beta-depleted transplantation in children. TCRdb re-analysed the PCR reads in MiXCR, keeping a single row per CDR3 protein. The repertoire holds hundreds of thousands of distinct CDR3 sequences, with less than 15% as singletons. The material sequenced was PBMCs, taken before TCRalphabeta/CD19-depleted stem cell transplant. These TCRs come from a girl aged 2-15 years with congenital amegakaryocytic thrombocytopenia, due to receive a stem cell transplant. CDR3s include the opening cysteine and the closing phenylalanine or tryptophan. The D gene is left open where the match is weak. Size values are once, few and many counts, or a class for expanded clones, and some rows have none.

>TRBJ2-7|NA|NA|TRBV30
TGTGCCTGGAGTAATCCCCCAGGGGAGCAGTACTTC
CAWSNPPGEQYF
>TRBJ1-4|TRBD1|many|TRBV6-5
TGTGCCAGCAGTGGAGGGGGCAGGAAACTGTTTTTT
CASSGGGRKLFF
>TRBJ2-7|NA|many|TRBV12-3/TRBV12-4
TGTGCCAGCAGTTCGTTTAACGAGCAGTACTTC
CASSSFNEQYF
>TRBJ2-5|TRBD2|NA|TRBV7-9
TGTGCCAGCAGCTTAGTCCAGCGGGAGAGAGCCCAAGAGACCCAGTACTTC
CASSLVQRERAQETQYF
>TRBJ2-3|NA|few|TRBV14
TGTGCCAGCAGTCCCGGCCCAACGGCGATAACAGGGCATACGCAGTATTTT
CASSPGPTAITGHTQYF
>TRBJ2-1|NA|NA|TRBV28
TGTGCCAGCAGTTTAGCTATGTCCTACAATGAGCAGTTCTTC
CASSLAMSYNEQFF
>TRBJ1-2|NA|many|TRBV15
TGTGCCACCAGCAGGTCTCAGGGTACCCATGGCTACACCTTC
CATSRSQGTHGYTF
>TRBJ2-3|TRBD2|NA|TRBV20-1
TGCAGTGCTAGACTAGCGGGACAATATACGCAGTATTTT
CSARLAGQYTQYF
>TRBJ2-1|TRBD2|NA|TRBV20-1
TGCAGTGCTAGAGATCCGGATAGCGGGATCAATGAGCAGTTCTTC
CSARDPDSGINEQFF
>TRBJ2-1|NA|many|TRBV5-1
TGTGCCAGCAGCTTAGTACAGGGACCCTACAATGAGCAGTTCTTC
CASSLVQGPYNEQFF
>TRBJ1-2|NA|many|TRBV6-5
TGTGCCAGCAGTTACTCGCTGGGTTCTAACTATGGCTACACCTTC
CASSYSLGSNYGYTF
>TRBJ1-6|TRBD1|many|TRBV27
TGTGCCAGCAGTTCGACCCACAGGGGAGGACGATCACCCCTCCACTTT
CASSSTHRGGRSPLHF
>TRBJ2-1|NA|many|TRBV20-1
TGCAGTGCTATATACCCTCAGGCGGGATACAATGAGCAGTTCTTC
CSAIYPQAGYNEQFF
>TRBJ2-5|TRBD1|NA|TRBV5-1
TGCGCCAGCAGCTTGATAAAGACAGGGGGCTTGGAGACCCAGTACTTC
CASSLIKTGGLETQYF
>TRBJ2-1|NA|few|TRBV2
TGTGCCAGCAGTATACCGACATCCTTTGAGCAGTTCTTC
CASSIPTSFEQFF
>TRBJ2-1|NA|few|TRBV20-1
TGCAGTGCAACCCCACGGGTTGCAGGGTCCTACAATGAGCAGTTCTTC
CSATPRVAGSYNEQFF
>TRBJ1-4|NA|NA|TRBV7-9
TGTGCCAGCAGACCCGGGCTGATCGATGAAAAACTGTTTTTT
CASRPGLIDEKLFF
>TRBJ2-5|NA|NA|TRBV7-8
TGTGCCAGCCTGCGCGAGGGGTTAGAGACCCAGTACTTC
CASLREGLETQYF
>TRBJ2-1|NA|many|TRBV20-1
TGCAGTGCTAGTTCACGCTACTCATACAATGAGCAGTTCTTC
CSASSRYSYNEQFF
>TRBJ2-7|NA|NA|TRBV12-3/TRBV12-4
TGTGCCAGCAGTTCCTACAGGGACGGGGAAGCCTACGAGCAGTACTTC
CASSSYRDGEAYEQYF
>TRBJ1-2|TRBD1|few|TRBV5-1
TGCGCCAGCAGCGTCGGACAGGGGTCGCAGGCCTATGGCTACACCTTC
CASSVGQGSQAYGYTF
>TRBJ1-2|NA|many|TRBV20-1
TGCAGTGCTAGTAGGGCAGAGTCCCCCTATGGCTACACCTTC
CSASRAESPYGYTF
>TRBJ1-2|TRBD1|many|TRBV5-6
TGTGCCAGCAGCTTGTATCCGGGCCGCGGGACAGGGGTGGAAGGCTACACCTTC
CASSLYPGRGTGVEGYTF
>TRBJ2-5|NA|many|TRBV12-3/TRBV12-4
TGTGCCAGCGCGAAAGAGACCCAGTACTTC
CASAKETQYF
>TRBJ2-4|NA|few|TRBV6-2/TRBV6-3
TGTGCCAGCAGTAGCCCGGGACTAGCCAAAAACATTCAGTACTTC
CASSSPGLAKNIQYF
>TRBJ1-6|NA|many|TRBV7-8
TGTGCCAGCAGCTTAGTCGCAACTAATTCACCCCTCCACTTT
CASSLVATNSPLHF
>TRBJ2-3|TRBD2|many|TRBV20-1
TGCAGTGCTAGAGCCCGACCCGGGACTAGCGGGACGGGAGATACGCAGTATTTT
CSARARPGTSGTGDTQYF
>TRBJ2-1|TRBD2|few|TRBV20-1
TGCAGTGCCCCTGGTGCGGGAGGGACCTACAATGAGCAGTTCTTC
CSAPGAGGTYNEQFF